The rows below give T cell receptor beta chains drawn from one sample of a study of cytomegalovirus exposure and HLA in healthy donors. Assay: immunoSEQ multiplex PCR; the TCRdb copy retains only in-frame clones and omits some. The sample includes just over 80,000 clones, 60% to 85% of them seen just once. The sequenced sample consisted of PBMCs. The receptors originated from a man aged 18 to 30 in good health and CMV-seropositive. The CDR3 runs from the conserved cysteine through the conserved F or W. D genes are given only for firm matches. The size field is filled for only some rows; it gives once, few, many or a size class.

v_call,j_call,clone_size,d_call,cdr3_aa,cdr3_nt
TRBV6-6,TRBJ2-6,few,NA,CASKSGSGANVLTF,TGTGCCAGCAAATCCGGCTCTGGGGCCAACGTCCTGACTTTC
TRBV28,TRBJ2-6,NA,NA,CASSWPAGANVLTF,TGTGCCAGCAGTTGGCCAGCTGGGGCCAACGTCCTGACTTTC
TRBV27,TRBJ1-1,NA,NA,CASSFVTDTEAFF,TGTGCCAGCAGTTTCGTGACAGACACTGAAGCTTTCTTT
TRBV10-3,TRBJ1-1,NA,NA,CAISGRPGNTEAFF,TGTGCCATCAGTGGTAGACCAGGGAACACTGAAGCTTTCTTT
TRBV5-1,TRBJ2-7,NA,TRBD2,CASSSKTSDSYEQYF,TGCGCCAGCAGCTCTAAGACTAGCGACTCCTACGAGCAGTACTTC
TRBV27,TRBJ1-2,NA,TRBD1,CASSPAGGVNYGYTF,TGTGCCAGCAGTCCGGCAGGGGGCGTGAACTATGGCTACACCTTC
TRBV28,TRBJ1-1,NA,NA,CASSLVRGAGGSATFF,TGTGCCAGCAGTTTGGTGCGGGGAGCGGGAGGGTCGGCTACTTTCTTT
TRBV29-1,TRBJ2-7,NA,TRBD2,CSVGLAGVYEQYF,TGCAGCGTTGGACTAGCGGGAGTGTATGAGCAGTACTTC
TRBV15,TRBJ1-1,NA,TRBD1,CATSRRGPESEAFF,TGTGCCACCAGCAGAAGGGGGCCGGAATCTGAAGCTTTCTTT
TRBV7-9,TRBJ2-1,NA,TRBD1,CASSNDRGSSYNEQFF,TGTGCCAGCAGCAACGACAGGGGGAGCTCCTACAATGAGCAGTTCTTC
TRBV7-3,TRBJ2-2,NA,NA,CASSLEAGELFF,TGTGCCAGCAGCCTAGAAGCCGGGGAGCTGTTTTTT
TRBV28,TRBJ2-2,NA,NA,CASSPNLESGELFF,TGTGCCAGCAGTCCGAACTTAGAGTCCGGGGAGCTGTTTTTT
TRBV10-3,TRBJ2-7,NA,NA,CAISPDRYEQYF,TGTGCCATCAGTCCAGATCGCTACGAGCAGTACTTC
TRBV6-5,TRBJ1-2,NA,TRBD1,CASSYGQGVGYGYTF,TGTGCCAGCAGTTACGGGCAGGGGGTAGGCTATGGCTACACCTTC
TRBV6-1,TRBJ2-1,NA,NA,CASSDLLALHEQFF,TGTGCCAGCAGCGACTTACTAGCTCTCCATGAGCAGTTCTTC
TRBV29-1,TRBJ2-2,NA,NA,CSVDPGRAGTGELFF,TGCAGCGTTGATCCAGGTCGGGCGGGCACCGGGGAGCTGTTTTTT
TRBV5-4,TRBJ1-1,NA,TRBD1,CASSLGGRVNTEAFF,TGTGCCAGCAGCTTAGGGGGCCGTGTGAACACTGAAGCTTTCTTT
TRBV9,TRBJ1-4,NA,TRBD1,CASSAGTGAEKLFF,TGTGCCAGCAGCGCCGGGACAGGGGCAGAAAAACTGTTTTTT
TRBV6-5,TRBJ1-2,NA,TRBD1,CASSYATGDYGYTF,TGTGCCAGCAGTTACGCCACAGGGGACTATGGCTACACCTTC
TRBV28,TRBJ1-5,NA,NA,CASSSGLQPQHF,TGTGCCAGCAGTTCCGGTCTTCAGCCCCAGCATTTT
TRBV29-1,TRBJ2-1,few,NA,CSVDGDRQGLHNEQFF,TGCAGCGTTGACGGCGATAGGCAGGGTTTGCACAATGAGCAGTTCTTC
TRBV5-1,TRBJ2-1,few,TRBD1,CASSPWTGPYNEQFF,TGCGCCAGCAGCCCATGGACAGGACCCTACAATGAGCAGTTCTTC
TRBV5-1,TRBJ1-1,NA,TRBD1,CASSSTGAGLEAFF,TGCGCCAGCAGCTCGACAGGGGCCGGCTTAGAAGCTTTCTTT
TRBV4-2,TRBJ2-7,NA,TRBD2,CASSQDGGLAGSYEQYF,TGTGCCAGCAGCCAAGATGGGGGACTAGCGGGATCCTACGAGCAGTACTTC
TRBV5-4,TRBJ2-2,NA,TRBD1,CASSLDQGAFTGELFF,TGTGCCAGCAGCTTGGACCAGGGGGCGTTCACCGGGGAGCTGTTTTTT
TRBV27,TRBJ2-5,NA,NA,CASSRRSQETQYF,TGTGCCAGCAGTAGGAGAAGTCAAGAGACCCAGTACTTC
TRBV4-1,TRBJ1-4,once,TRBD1,CASSQGQGGLAATNEKLFF,TGCGCCAGCAGCCAGGGACAGGGGGGGTTAGCTGCAACTAATGAAAAACTGTTTTTT
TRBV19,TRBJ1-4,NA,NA,CVSTGANEKLFF,TGTGTCTCAACCGGGGCTAATGAAAAACTGTTTTTT
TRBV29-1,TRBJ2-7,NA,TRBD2,CSVSLPGLAPYEQYF,TGCAGCGTTTCCCTCCCGGGACTAGCTCCCTACGAGCAGTACTTC
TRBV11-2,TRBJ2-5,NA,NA,CASSSKSAVRETQYF,TGTGCCAGCAGCTCCAAGTCGGCGGTCCGCGAGACCCAGTACTTC
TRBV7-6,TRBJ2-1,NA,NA,CASSSSRTWGYNEQFF,TGTGCCAGCAGCTCATCCCGGACTTGGGGCTACAATGAGCAGTTCTTC
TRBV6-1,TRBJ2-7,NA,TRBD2,CATEPTSGSAYEQYF,TGTGCCACCGAACCAACTAGCGGGAGCGCCTACGAGCAGTACTTC
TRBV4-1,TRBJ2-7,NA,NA,CASSQDEYYEQYF,TGCGCCAGCAGCCAAGATGAGTACTACGAGCAGTACTTC
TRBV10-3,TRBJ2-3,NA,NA,CAISVLDTQYF,TGTGCCATCAGTGTCCTAGATACGCAGTATTTT
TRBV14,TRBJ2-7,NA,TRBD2,CASSQGLAGAAYEQYF,TGTGCCAGCAGCCAGGGACTAGCGGGAGCGGCGTACGAGCAGTACTTC
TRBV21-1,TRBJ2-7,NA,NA,CASSPPGQRFSYEQYF,TGTGCCAGCAGCCCCCCGGGACAGAGATTCTCCTACGAGCAGTACTTC
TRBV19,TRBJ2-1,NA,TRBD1,CASTPGGNEQFF,TGTGCCAGTACCCCAGGGGGCAATGAGCAGTTCTTC
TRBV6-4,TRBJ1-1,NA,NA,CASSDSPTAGTEAFF,TGTGCCAGCAGTGACTCCCCGACAGCAGGGACTGAAGCTTTCTTT
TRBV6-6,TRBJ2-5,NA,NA,CASSLLSGEQETQYF,TGTGCCAGCAGTTTACTATCGGGGGAACAAGAGACCCAGTACTTC
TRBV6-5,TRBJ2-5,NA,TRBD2,CASSYLAGFETQYF,TGTGCCAGCAGTTACCTAGCGGGATTTGAGACCCAGTACTTC
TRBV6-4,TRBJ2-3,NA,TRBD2,CASSASGSTDTQYF,TGTGCCAGCAGTGCTAGCGGGAGCACAGATACGCAGTATTTT
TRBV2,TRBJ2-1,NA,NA,CASTSGFYNEQFF,TGTGCCAGCACGAGCGGCTTTTACAATGAGCAGTTCTTC
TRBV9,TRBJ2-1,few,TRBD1,CASSTHGTGGDEQFF,TGTGCCAGCAGCACCCACGGGACAGGGGGCGATGAGCAGTTCTTC
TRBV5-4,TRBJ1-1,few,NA,CASSTGQQEAFF,TGTGCCAGCAGCACCGGACAACAAGAAGCTTTCTTT
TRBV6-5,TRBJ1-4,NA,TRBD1,CASSKRQGIFEKLFF,TGTGCCAGCAGTAAAAGACAGGGAATTTTCGAAAAACTGTTTTTT
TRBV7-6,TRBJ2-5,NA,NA,CASSPCGGGFQETQYF,TGTGCCAGCAGCCCCTGCGGTGGCGGCTTTCAAGAGACCCAGTACTTC
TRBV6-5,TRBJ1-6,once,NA,CASRETDSPLHF,TGTGCCAGCAGAGAGACAGATTCACCCCTCCACTTT
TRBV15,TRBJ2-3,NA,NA,CATSRVASGTDTQYF,TGTGCCACCAGCAGAGTGGCTAGCGGCACAGATACGCAGTATTTT
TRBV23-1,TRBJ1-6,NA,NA,CASSRETGYNSPLHF,TGCGCCAGCAGTCGCGAGACAGGTTACAATTCACCCCTCCACTTT
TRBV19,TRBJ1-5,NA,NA,CASRRQNSNQPQHF,TGTGCCAGTAGACGACAGAACAGCAATCAGCCCCAGCATTTT
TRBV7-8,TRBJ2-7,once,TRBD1,CASSAGTVAYEQYF,TGTGCCAGCTCCGCCGGGACAGTCGCCTACGAGCAGTACTTC